Each of the 21 T cell receptor beta chains below was sequenced from the same sample in a study of cytomegalovirus exposure and HLA in healthy donors. Profiled with immunoSEQ multiplex PCR; TCRdb holds only in-frame clones, not every one. The sample contains fewer than 250,000 clones, 75% to 90% of which appear only once. Sequences were obtained from PBMCs. All receptors come from a woman under 30 in good health and CMV-seronegative.

The CDR3 sequence: CASSPGATNEKLFF. The CDR3 nucleotides are TGTGCCAGCAGTCCTGGGGCCACTAATGAAAAACTGTTTTTT. The chain joins TRBV11-2 to TRBJ1-4, with a weak D call TRBD1 (5 bases). Trimming removed 6 bases from V and 2 bases from J, with 10 bases in between. The CDR3 length is 14 residues. From germline, CDR1 is SGHAT and CDR2 FQNNGV.

This chain connects TRBV5-1 to TRBJ2-7, with D possibly TRBD2 on 5 matching bases. Looked up from germline, CDR1 is SGHRS and CDR2 is YFSETQ. Trimming removed 0 bases from V and 0 bases from J, with 13 bases in between. CDR3 length: 16 residues. The CDR3 here is CASSLVPGNPSYEQYF. CDR3 nucleotide sequence: TGCGCCAGCAGCTTGGTTCCGGGGAACCCCTCCTACGAGCAGTACTTC.

V gene TRBV5-1 combines with J gene TRBJ2-5, with D possibly being TRBD1 (6 bases). V was clipped by 0 bases and J by 2 bases, with 17 bases between them. The CDR3 is 17 residues long. Per germline, CDR1 SGHRS and CDR2 YFSETQ. Here the CDR3 reads CASSLDAQGQGQETQYF. The DNA of the CDR3 is TGCGCCAGCAGCTTGGACGCGCAGGGGCAGGGTCAAGAGACCCAGTACTTC.

The V and J genes are TRBV7-6 and TRBJ1-6, with D possibly being TRBD1 (5 bases). Germline V lookup: CDR1 SGHVS, CDR2 FNYEAQ. This CDR3 has 14 residues. With 5 bases removed from V and 7 bases from J, the gap between germline ends came to 12 bases. CDR3 sequence (DNA): TGTGCCAGCAGCGCACAGGAGAAGAATTCACCCCTCCACTTT. Translation: CASSAQEKNSPLHF.

The chain employs TRBV5-1 and TRBJ2-1, with 14 bases fitting TRBD2. Germline V gives CDR1 SGHRS, CDR2 YFSETQ. The V segment lost 4 bases and the J segment 7 bases; nucleotides outside the gene matches: 4. CDR3 length: 15 amino acids. The CDR3 reads CASSPRTSGGNEQFF. DNA for the CDR3: TGCGCCAGCAGCCCACGGACTAGCGGGGGGAATGAGCAGTTCTTC.

The chain couples TRBV30 to TRBJ1-3; no reliable D call. This CDR3 is 13 amino acids long. Per the germline V gene, CDR1 is GTSNPN and CDR2 is SVGIG (reference sequence). V was clipped by 5 bases and J by 0 bases, with 8 bases between them. The CDR3 loop reads CAWGPSSGNTIYF. The DNA of the CDR3 is TGTGCCTGGGGTCCTTCCTCTGGAAACACCATATATTTT. The variable domain in full, completed from reference TRBV30 and TRBJ1-3, reads SQTIHQWPATLVQPVGSPLSLECTVEGTSNPNLYWYRQAAGRGLQLLFYSVGIGQISSEVPQNLSASRPQDRQFILSSKKLLLSDSGFYLCAWGPSSGNTIYFGEGSWLTVV.

The chain joins TRBV2 to TRBJ2-5, with 8 bases fitting TRBD2. Germline V gives CDR1 SNHLY, CDR2 FYNNEI. The CDR3 length is 15 residues. V was clipped by 5 bases and J by 3 bases; unmatched bases: 8. The CDR3 sequence: CASSLDGAGEETQYF. The DNA of the CDR3 is TGTGCCAGCAGTTTGGACGGAGCGGGAGAAGAGACCCAGTACTTC.

The V and J genes are TRBV28 and TRBJ1-2; D call uncertain. The germline CDR1 and CDR2 sequences are MDHEN and SYDVKM. The CDR3 is 15 residues long. Deletions cut 7 bases from V and 1 base from J, with 16 bases between. This CDR3 is CASKSTLRVNYGYTF. As DNA, the CDR3 is TGTGCCAGCAAAAGTACTTTGAGAGTTAACTATGGCTACACCTTC.

This clone was observed once. The chain employs TRBV30 and TRBJ1-1; D unclear. V gave up 3 bases and J gave up 4 bases, with 12 bases separating them. Germline-derived CDR1 and CDR2 are GTSNPN and SVGIG (reference sequence). The CDR3 extends over 13 amino acids. CDR3: CAWRAGGSTEAFF. CDR3 DNA: TGTGCCTGGAGGGCGGGTGGGAGCACTGAAGCTTTCTTT.

The chain joins TRBV6-1 to TRBJ2-7, with 10 nucleotides matching TRBD2. In germline, CDR1 is MNHNS, CDR2 SASEGT. The V and J ends lost 4 bases and 0 bases, in that order; junction bases with no gene match: 3. The CDR3 is 15 residues long. CDR3 in amino acids: CASSVTSGASYEQYF. The CDR3 DNA sequence: TGTGCCAGCAGTGTCACTAGCGGGGCCTCCTACGAGCAGTACTTC.

V is TRBV9 and J is TRBJ2-1; D is unclear. Trimming shortened V by 0 bases and J by 10 bases, and 8 bases separated the two germline ends. The germline gives CDR1 SGDLS, CDR2 YYNGEE. CDR3 length: 12 residues. CDR3 coding DNA: TGTGCCAGCAGCGTAGGAGGTAAGGAGCAGTTCTTC. Translating it yields CASSVGGKEQFF.

The chain links TRBV6-1 to TRBJ1-3; D is uncertain. V lost 1 base and J lost 8, with 15 bases in between. The CDR3 spans 15 residues. Looked up from germline, CDR1 is MNHNS and CDR2 is SASEGT. CDR3 protein: CASSEVTVGTHTIYF. The CDR3 DNA reads as TGTGCCAGCAGTGAAGTAACGGTCGGAACACACACCATATATTTT.

The V call is TRBV2, the J call TRBJ1-2; TRBD1 might be the D (5 bases). The length of the CDR3 is 13 residues. Germline V gene data show CDR1 as SNHLY and CDR2 as FYNNEI. Deletions cut 3 bases from V and 3 bases from J, with 8 bases between. CDR3: CASSDRGDYGYTF. The CDR3 nucleotides are TGTGCCAGCAGTGATAGAGGGGACTATGGCTACACCTTC.

The rearrangement links TRBV20-1 to TRBJ1-1, with no clear D. Germline CDR1 and CDR2: DFQATT and SNEGSKA (reference sequence). V was pared by 4 bases and J by 1 base, with 4 bases between. This CDR3 spans 11 amino acids. The CDR3 loop is CSAIRNTEAFF. The CDR3 DNA follows: TGCAGTGCTATCCGGAACACTGAAGCTTTCTTT.

The chain combines TRBV29-1 with TRBJ2-3, with D possibly being TRBD1 (5 bases). The CDR3 totals 13 residues. V lost 0 bases, J lost 4 bases, and 8 bases lay in between. Germline V gene lookup returns CDR1 SQVTM and CDR2 ANQGSEA. The CDR3 is CSVEDRASDTQYF. The CDR3 DNA reads as TGCAGCGTTGAAGACAGGGCTTCAGATACGCAGTATTTT.

The rearrangement links TRBV19 to TRBJ2-3, with 14 bases aligning to TRBD2. Germline V gives CDR1 LNHDA, CDR2 SQIVND (reference sequence). CDR3 length: 16 amino acids. Trimming at V came to 5 bases and at J to 6 bases, leaving 7 bases not matched to a gene. The CDR3 sequence: CASSSGTSGRRDTQYF. CDR3 bases: TGTGCCAGTAGTTCCGGGACTAGCGGGAGAAGGGATACGCAGTATTTT.

The rearrangement links TRBV5-1 to TRBJ1-1; tentative D call: TRBD1 (5 bases). Between the trimmed V and J ends, which lost 2 bases and 4 bases, there was a span of 12 bases. The CDR3 has 14 residues. Germline V gives CDR1 SGHRS, CDR2 YFSETQ. For the CDR3, the DNA is TGCGCCAGCAGCTTTGTCCAGGGAAGCACTGAAGCTTTCTTT. It is translated as CASSFVQGSTEAFF.

The J gene is TRBJ1-5, the V gene TRBV18; maybe TRBD1 (6 bases). The V gene lost 2 bases and the J gene lost 2 bases, with 7 bases spanning the gap. This CDR3 is built from 14 residues. Germline V gene sequence: CDR1 KGHSH, CDR2 LQKENI. As DNA, the CDR3 is TGTGCCAGCTCACCAGAGGGGGGCAATCAGCCCCAGCATTTT. Protein sequence: CASSPEGGNQPQHF.

The chain uses TRBV30 and TRBJ1-5, with a possible D match to TRBD1 (5 bases). Germline loops: CDR1 GTSNPN, CDR2 SVGIG (reference sequence). The CDR3 has 17 residues. Trimming cost V 0 bases and J 2 bases, with 17 bases left between them. This CDR3 is CAWSVLGGVGGNQPQHF. CDR3 nucleotide sequence: TGTGCCTGGAGTGTACTTGGAGGGGTAGGAGGCAATCAGCCCCAGCATTTT.

V is TRBV5-5 and J is TRBJ2-1; no definite D call. This CDR3 contains 12 residues. Deletions cut 1 base from V and 7 bases from J, with 6 bases between. CDR1 is SGHKS and CDR2 is YYEKEE in the germline V gene (reference sequence). In nucleotides, the CDR3 is TGTGCCAGCAGCTTGATTGTTAATGAGCAGTTCTTC. The encoded protein is CASSLIVNEQFF.

V gene TRBV7-6 combines with J gene TRBJ1-1; D is undetermined. Trimming left V 5 bases short and J 5 bases short, with 12 bases between. This CDR3 has 13 amino acids. Germline loops: CDR1 SGHVS, CDR2 FNYEAQ. The CDR3 protein is CASSGRAGTEAFF. CDR3 DNA: TGTGCCAGCAGCGGGAGGGCGGGGACTGAAGCTTTCTTT.